This T cell receptor beta chain is drawn from a study of early T cells in non-severe SARS-CoV-2 infection. TCRdb analysed the 5' RACE reads with MiXCR anew, one entry per CDR3 protein. The repertoire holds 55,000 to 80,000 distinct CDR3 sequences, with about 11% as singletons. The V gene's germline CDR1 is SGHTA and CDR2 FQGNSA. This CDR3 is 16 amino acids long. The trim removed 5 bases at V and 1 base at J, leaving 6 bases unmatched. The sample comprised whole blood. The rearrangement links TRBV7-2 to TRBJ2-2; TRBD2 aligns across 8 bases. The TCR sequence derives from an adult who was a healthcare worker with PCR-confirmed SARS-CoV-2 infection or an uninfected control (not recorded which). DNA of the CDR3: TGTGCCAGCAGCACTAGACTAGCGAGGAACACCGGGGAGCTGTTTTTT. The encoded protein is CASSTRLARNTGELFF.